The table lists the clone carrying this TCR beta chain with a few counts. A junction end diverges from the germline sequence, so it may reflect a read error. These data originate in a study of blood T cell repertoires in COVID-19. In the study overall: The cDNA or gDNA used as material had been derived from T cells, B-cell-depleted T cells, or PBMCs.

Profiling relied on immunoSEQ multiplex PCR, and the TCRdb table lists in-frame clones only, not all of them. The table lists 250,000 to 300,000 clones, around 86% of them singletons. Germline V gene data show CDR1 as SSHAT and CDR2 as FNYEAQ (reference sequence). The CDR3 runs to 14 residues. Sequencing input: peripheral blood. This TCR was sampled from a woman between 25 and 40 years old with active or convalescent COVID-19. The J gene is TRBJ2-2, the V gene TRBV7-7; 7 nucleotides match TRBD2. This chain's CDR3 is CASSLRLATGELFF. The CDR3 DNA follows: TGTGCTAGCAGCTTAAGACTAGCCACCGGGGAGCTGTTTTTT.